Listed here are 7 T cell receptor beta chains from one sample, sequenced in a study of blood T cell repertoires in COVID-19. The repertoire was sequenced with immunoSEQ multiplex PCR; TCRdb's copy has only in-frame clones and lacks some. Of about 58,000 clones listed, approximately 86% are singletons. Sequencing input: peripheral blood. Receptor source: a woman in her 70s with active COVID-19.

This chain connects TRBV30 to TRBJ1-6; 9 bases fit TRBD1. J gave up 8 bases and V 1 base, and 0 bases lay outside the gene matches. The CDR3 loop spans 13 amino acids. Germline V CDR1 and CDR2: GTSNPN, SVGIG (reference sequence). CDR3 in amino acids: CAWSGTGDSPLHF. The CDR3 nucleotides read TGTGCCTGGAGTGGGACAGGGGATTCACCCCTCCACTTT.

This clone was seen only once. The rearrangement uses TRBV24-1 and TRBJ2-5, with TRBD2 identical over 15 bases. The CDR3 has 17 residues. Trimming took 4 bases from V and 5 from J; bases not matched to a gene: 7. Germline-derived CDR1 and CDR2 are KGHDR and SFDVKD. CDR3: CATSDPGLAGGLETQYF. CDR3 DNA: TGTGCCACCAGTGACCCCGGACTAGCGGGAGGGCTGGAGACCCAGTACTTC.

The V and J genes are TRBV30 and TRBJ2-6; maybe TRBD2 (6 bases). V lost 3 bases and J lost 2, with 8 bases in between. Germline V gene sequence: CDR1 GTSNPN, CDR2 SVGIG (reference sequence). The CDR3 is made up of 14 amino acids. The CDR3 sequence is CAWSGGAGANVLTF. The CDR3 DNA sequence: TGTGCCTGGAGCGGGGGAGCTGGGGCCAACGTCCTGACTTTC.

CDR3 bases: TGTGCCAGCAAACGTGGAGGGGGCTACACCTTC. It specifies CASKRGGGYTF. V and J are TRBV5-6 and TRBJ1-2; D gene uncertain. CDR1 and CDR2 (germline): SGHDT, YYEEEE. CDR3 length: 11 amino acids. The V and J ends lost 6 bases and 8 bases respectively, with 11 bases between them.

The V call is TRBV29-1, the J call TRBJ2-3; TRBD2 is a possible D gene (7 bases). Germline CDR1 reads SQVTM; CDR2 reads ANQGSEA. This CDR3 contains 16 residues. V lost 5 bases and J 2 bases, leaving 20 bases between the germline ends. Written as DNA, the CDR3 is TGCAGCGTTATCTCAGGGGAGGGCCAACACACAGATACGCAGTATTTT. As protein: CSVISGEGQHTDTQYF.

In its sample, this clone was seen once. The chain uses TRBV19 and TRBJ2-7, with no clear D. Germline V gene data show CDR1 as LNHDA and CDR2 as SQIVND (reference sequence). The CDR3 has 13 residues. The V and J ends lost 4 bases and 3 bases respectively, with 10 bases between them. The DNA for the CDR3 is TGTGCCAGTAGTAGCCAGGTTAACTACGAGCAGTACTTC. This gives the protein CASSSQVNYEQYF.

This clone has a handful of counts. The CDR3 DNA reads as TGTGCCAGCAGTTTACTGGACAGGGCCTATAATTCACCCCTCCACTTT. It codes for CASSLLDRAYNSPLHF. This chain connects TRBV27 to TRBJ1-6, with TRBD1 identical over 8 bases. With 2 bases clipped from V and 2 bases from J, the junction kept 2 bases outside the gene matches. This CDR3 has 16 residues. The germline V gene encodes CDR1 MNHEY and CDR2 SMNVEV (reference sequence).